These T cell receptor beta chains were read from a single sample in a study of blood T cell repertoires in COVID-19. Profiled with immunoSEQ multiplex PCR; TCRdb holds only in-frame clones, not every one. The sample lists 230,000 or so clones, about nine tenths occurring once. Material: PBMCs or T cells enriched from blood (not recorded which). Receptors were obtained from a woman in her 40s with acute COVID-19. The CDR3 runs from the conserved cysteine through the conserved F or W. Fields, in order: D gene, V gene, J gene, clone size, CDR3 DNA, CDR3 protein. D genes are given only for firm matches. Some rows have no size entry. The others give once, few or many, or a class for an expanded clone.

-	TRBV30	TRBJ1-5	-	TGTGCCTGGAGCCAACAGGGCTATAGCAATCAGCCCCAGCATTTT	CAWSQQGYSNQPQHF
-	TRBV24-1	TRBJ2-2	-	TGTGCCACCAGTGATGCCGGGACTAACACCGGGGAGCTGTTTTTT	CATSDAGTNTGELFF
TRBD1	TRBV3-1/TRBV3-2	TRBJ1-6	few	TGTGCCAGCAGCCATCTACGGACAGGGTATAATTCACCCCTCCACTTT	CASSHLRTGYNSPLHF
-	TRBV2	TRBJ1-6	-	TGTGCCAGCAGGGGGCCCGGGTCCTATAATTCACCCCTCCACTTT	CASRGPGSYNSPLHF
-	TRBV21-1	TRBJ2-3	-	TGTGCCAGCAGCAGACCGACTAGCGGGTCCCCCCGTTTT	CASSRPTSGSPRF
TRBD1	TRBV6-5	TRBJ1-4	-	TGTGCCAGCAGTTATCCAGGACAGGGGACTAATGAAAAACTGTTTTTT	CASSYPGQGTNEKLFF
-	TRBV6-5	TRBJ1-5	-	TGTGCCAGCAGTCAGGACTATAGCAATCAGCCCCAGCATTTT	CASSQDYSNQPQHF
-	TRBV7-2	TRBJ2-3	-	TGTGCCAGCAGCTCCAGTCTACTAAAGGCAGATACGCAGTATTTT	CASSSSLLKADTQYF
-	TRBV12-3/TRBV12-4	TRBJ2-3	-	TGTGCCAGCTCGGGTGGAAACACGCAGTATTTT	CASSGGNTQYF
TRBD2	TRBV30	TRBJ2-5	-	TGTGCCTGGTCGCTAGCGGGAGGTGTCGAGACCCAGTACTTC	CAWSLAGGVETQYF
-	TRBV30	TRBJ1-2	-	TGTGCCTGGAGTTGGCGAGGGAACTATGGCTACACCTTC	CAWSWRGNYGYTF
-	TRBV6-1	TRBJ1-4	-	TGTGCCAGCAGTGAAAATGGCGGCATCTATGAAAAACTGTTTTTT	CASSENGGIYEKLFF
TRBD1	TRBV4-1	TRBJ1-6	-	TGCGCCAGCAGCCAAGATAGGGACAGAGTCATTAATTCACCCCTCCACTTT	CASSQDRDRVINSPLHF
-	TRBV30	TRBJ1-3	-	TGTGCCTGGAACAGACAGAACACCATATATTTT	CAWNRQNTIYF
-	TRBV7-8	TRBJ2-2	-	TGTGCCAGCAGCTTAGGACTCAGCACCGGGGAGCTGTTTTTT	CASSLGLSTGELFF